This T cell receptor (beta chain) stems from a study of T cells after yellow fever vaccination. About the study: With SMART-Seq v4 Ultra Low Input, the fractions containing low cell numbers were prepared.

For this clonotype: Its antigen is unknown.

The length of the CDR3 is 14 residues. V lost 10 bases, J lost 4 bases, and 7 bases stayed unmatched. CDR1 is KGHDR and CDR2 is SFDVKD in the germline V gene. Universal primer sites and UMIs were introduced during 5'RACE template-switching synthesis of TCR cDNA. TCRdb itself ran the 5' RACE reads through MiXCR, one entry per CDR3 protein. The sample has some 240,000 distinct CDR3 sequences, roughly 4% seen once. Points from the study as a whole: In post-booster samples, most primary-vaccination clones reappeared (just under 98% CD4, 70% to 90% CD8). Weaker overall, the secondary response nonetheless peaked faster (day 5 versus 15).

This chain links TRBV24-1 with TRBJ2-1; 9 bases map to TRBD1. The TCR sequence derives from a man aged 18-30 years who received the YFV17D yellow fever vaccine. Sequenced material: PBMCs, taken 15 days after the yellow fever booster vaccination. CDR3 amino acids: CATETGGSYNEQFF. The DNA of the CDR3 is TGTGCCACAGAGACAGGGGGTTCGTACAATGAGCAGTTCTTC.